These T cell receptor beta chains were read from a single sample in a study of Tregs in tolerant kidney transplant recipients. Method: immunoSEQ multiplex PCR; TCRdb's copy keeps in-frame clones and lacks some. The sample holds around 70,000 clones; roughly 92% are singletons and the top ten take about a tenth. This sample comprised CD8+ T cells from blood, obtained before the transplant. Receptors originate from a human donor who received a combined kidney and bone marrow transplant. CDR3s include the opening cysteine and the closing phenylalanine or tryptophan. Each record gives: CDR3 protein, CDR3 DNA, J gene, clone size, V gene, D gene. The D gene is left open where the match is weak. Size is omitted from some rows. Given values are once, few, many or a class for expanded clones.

CDR3aa: CASSSPGTSHEQFF
CDR3nt: TGTGCCAGCAGCAGCCCCGGGACTAGCCATGAGCAGTTCTTC
j_gene: TRBJ2-1
abundance: NA
v_gene: TRBV7-9
d_gene: TRBD2

CDR3aa: CASRPIRAGRSGELFF
CDR3nt: TGTGCCAGCAGACCCATCCGGGCGGGACGGAGCGGGGAGCTGTTTTTT
j_gene: TRBJ2-2
abundance: once
v_gene: TRBV27
d_gene: NA

CDR3aa: CASSGTLSSYNSPLHF
CDR3nt: TGTGCCAGCAGTGGGACATTAAGCTCCTATAATTCACCCCTCCACTTT
j_gene: TRBJ1-6
abundance: NA
v_gene: TRBV7-9
d_gene: NA

CDR3aa: CASSYSESNYGYTF
CDR3nt: TGTGCCAGCAGTTACTCGGAGTCTAACTATGGCTACACCTTC
j_gene: TRBJ1-2
abundance: NA
v_gene: TRBV6-5
d_gene: NA

CDR3aa: CASSTGLAGGGMQFF
CDR3nt: TGTGCCAGTAGTACGGGACTAGCGGGAGGAGGAATGCAGTTCTTC
j_gene: TRBJ2-1
abundance: NA
v_gene: TRBV19
d_gene: TRBD2

CDR3aa: CASSQSSGTTGLSNTGELFF
CDR3nt: TGTGCCAGCAGCCAATCCTCCGGGACGACGGGACTATCAAACACCGGGGAGCTGTTTTTT
j_gene: TRBJ2-2
abundance: NA
v_gene: TRBV14
d_gene: TRBD2

CDR3aa: CASSLLPSDGYTF
CDR3nt: TGTGCCAGCAGCTTACTGCCCTCGGATGGCTACACCTTC
j_gene: TRBJ1-2
abundance: NA
v_gene: TRBV13
d_gene: NA

CDR3aa: CASGDRGNQPQHF
CDR3nt: TGTGCCAGCGGGGACAGGGGAAATCAGCCCCAGCATTTT
j_gene: TRBJ1-5
abundance: NA
v_gene: TRBV27
d_gene: TRBD1

CDR3aa: CASSLSDQPQHF
CDR3nt: TGTGCCAGCAGCCTGAGCGATCAGCCCCAGCATTTT
j_gene: TRBJ1-5
abundance: few
v_gene: TRBV5-5
d_gene: NA

CDR3aa: CASSWGAGGLYGYTF
CDR3nt: TGTGCCAGCAGTTGGGGGGCGGGGGGCCTCTATGGCTACACCTTC
j_gene: TRBJ1-2
abundance: NA
v_gene: TRBV27
d_gene: NA

CDR3aa: CASSISSGGPSTDTQYF
CDR3nt: TGTGCCAGTAGTATAAGCAGCGGGGGACCTAGCACAGATACGCAGTATTTT
j_gene: TRBJ2-3
abundance: NA
v_gene: TRBV19
d_gene: TRBD2

CDR3aa: CASSGLGGTDTQYF
CDR3nt: TGTGCCAGCAGTGGACTAGGGGGCACAGATACGCAGTATTTT
j_gene: TRBJ2-3
abundance: NA
v_gene: TRBV7-3
d_gene: TRBD2

CDR3aa: CSVPGQLTGELFF
CDR3nt: TGCAGCGTTCCGGGACAGCTAACCGGGGAGCTGTTTTTT
j_gene: TRBJ2-2
abundance: NA
v_gene: TRBV29-1
d_gene: TRBD1

CDR3aa: CASSLVDNSYEQYF
CDR3nt: TGTGCCAGCAGCTTGGTCGACAACTCCTACGAGCAGTACTTC
j_gene: TRBJ2-7
abundance: NA
v_gene: TRBV5-6
d_gene: NA

CDR3aa: CASSYRLASYEQYF
CDR3nt: TGTGCCAGCAGTTACAGGCTAGCTTCCTACGAGCAGTACTTC
j_gene: TRBJ2-7
abundance: NA
v_gene: TRBV6-6
d_gene: NA

CDR3aa: CASNQWAGSTDTQYF
CDR3nt: TGTGCCAGCAACCAGTGGGCGGGGAGCACAGATACGCAGTATTTT
j_gene: TRBJ2-3
abundance: NA
v_gene: TRBV7-2
d_gene: NA

CDR3aa: CASSLKKREMAGGRLGEQYF
CDR3nt: TGTGCCAGCAGCTTAAAGAAAAGGGAGATGGCAGGGGGCCGTCTAGGGGAGCAGTACTTC
j_gene: TRBJ2-7
abundance: NA
v_gene: TRBV7-6
d_gene: TRBD1

CDR3aa: CASSLFSYNEQFF
CDR3nt: TGTGCCAGCAGCTTATTTTCGTACAATGAGCAGTTCTTC
j_gene: TRBJ2-1
abundance: NA
v_gene: TRBV7-3
d_gene: NA

CDR3aa: CASSRTGGLWEQYF
CDR3nt: TGTGCCAGCAGTCGGACAGGGGGCTTGTGGGAGCAGTACTTC
j_gene: TRBJ2-7
abundance: NA
v_gene: TRBV6-1
d_gene: TRBD1

CDR3aa: CASNGGTSPLYEQYF
CDR3nt: TGTGCCAGTAACGGTGGGACTAGTCCCCTTTACGAGCAGTACTTC
j_gene: TRBJ2-7
abundance: once
v_gene: TRBV19
d_gene: TRBD2

CDR3aa: CASSPSAGHTDTQYF
CDR3nt: TGTGCCAGCAGTCCCTCCGCTGGACACACAGATACGCAGTATTTT
j_gene: TRBJ2-3
abundance: NA
v_gene: TRBV27
d_gene: NA

CDR3aa: CAWSPTGRNTEAFF
CDR3nt: TGTGCCTGGAGTCCGACAGGGAGGAACACTGAAGCTTTCTTT
j_gene: TRBJ1-1
abundance: NA
v_gene: TRBV30
d_gene: TRBD1

CDR3aa: CASSQEELAGNNEQFF
CDR3nt: TGTGCCAGCAGCCAAGAAGAACTAGCGGGAAACAATGAGCAGTTCTTC
j_gene: TRBJ2-1
abundance: NA
v_gene: TRBV4-2
d_gene: TRBD2

CDR3aa: CASTTGFSGNTIYF
CDR3nt: TGTGCCAGCACAACAGGGTTTTCGGGAAACACCATATATTTT
j_gene: TRBJ1-3
abundance: NA
v_gene: TRBV2
d_gene: NA

CDR3aa: CASSLEQGPLYEQYF
CDR3nt: TGTGCCAGCAGCTTGGAGCAGGGGCCGCTTTACGAGCAGTACTTC
j_gene: TRBJ2-7
abundance: NA
v_gene: TRBV5-8
d_gene: NA